This TCR beta chain is from a study of regulatory T cells in long-lasting Graves disease. The table lists this clonotype with many counts. Building of the TCR beta libraries involved iRepertoire HTBI primers and Arm-PCR of CDR3 regions. Original data processing: Throughout the samples, researchers identified roughly 59 TRBV and more than twelve TRBJ segments. TCRdb used MiXCR to reprocess the multiplex PCR reads, holding one entry per CDR3 protein. The V and J calls here are based on TCRdb, not the publication. Of 680,000 or so distinct CDR3 sequences in the sample, less than 20% are singletons; the top ten hold 15% to 20%. Trimming removed 5 bases at V and 0 bases at J, with 11 bases between. Germline assignment: CDR1 SEHNR and CDR2 FQNEAQ (reference sequence). This CDR3 is 14 amino acids long. Time point given: newly diagnosed GD, antithyroid drugs for less than 3 months. Researchers made the TCR library from RNA that was extracted from PBMCs.

These data are also associated with another study on T cells in Graves' hyperthyroidism and ophthalmopathy. As that study records: It was considered stable Graves' hyperthyroidism when ophthalmopathy did not progress within 18 months. Disease duration under 2 months; hyperthyroidism patients were aged 18 to 65.

The sample here was peripheral blood mononuclear cells (PBMCs), taken at new diagnosis, from a patient treated with antithyroid drugs. This TCR was recovered from a woman aged 25-40 years with Graves disease. The rearrangement uses TRBV7-9 and TRBJ2-7, with D possibly being TRBD1 or TRBD2 (5 bases each). The CDR3 DNA reads as TGTGCCAGCAGCCGGGACGGTGTCTCCTACGAGCAGTACTTC. Residues: CASSRDGVSYEQYF. Together with reference TRBV7-9 and TRBJ2-7, the CDR3 gives the full variable domain: DTGVSQNPRHKITKRGQNVTFRCDPISEHNRLYWYRQTLGQGPEFLTYFQNEAQLEKSRLLSDRFSAERPKGSFSTLEIQRTEQGDSAMYLCASSRDGVSYEQYFGPGTRLTVT.